This T cell receptor (beta chain) was found in a study of T cells after yellow fever vaccination. In the study overall: When fractions had low cell numbers, they were prepared with SMART-Seq v4 Ultra Low Input. Study-wide points: Practically every clonotype that responded to the vaccine could not be detected in sorted memory subsets on day 0. The booster response re-showed most primary clones: 95% to 96% CD4, over 80% CD8. Contamination of FACS-sorted repertoires by abundant clonotypes from the bulk population could occur.

MiXCR was run by TCRdb on the 5' RACE reads, yielding one entry per CDR3 protein. Of thousands of distinct CDR3 sequences listed, approximately 5.9% are singletons. J lost 6 bases, V lost 7 bases, and 14 bases had no gene match. CDR3 length: 17 residues. From germline, CDR1 is LNHDA and CDR2 SQIVND (reference sequence). This clonotype has at least ten counts. This chain links TRBV19 with TRBJ2-2, with 10 bases that match TRBD1. This material consisted of PBMCs, either bulk or a sorted T-cell subset (CD4+, CD8+, memory, or dextramer-sorted; not recorded which), taken around 14 days after the first yellow fever vaccination. This TCR came from a man aged 18 to 35 who received the YFV17D yellow fever vaccine. CDR3 amino acids: CASTPLAGTGVAGELFF. The CDR3 DNA is TGTGCCAGTACCCCCCTCGCCGGGACAGGGGTGGCCGGGGAGCTGTTTTTT.